The source of this TCR beta chain is a study of blood T cell repertoires in COVID-19. About the study: Acute-phase and convalescent COVID-19 samples originated in the United States, Italy and Spain.

This clone was counted a single time. Repertoires were generated with immunoSEQ multiplex PCR, while TCRdb's copy carries only in-frame clones and drops some. The repertoire holds fewer than 300,000 clones, with around 85% as singletons. This clonotype was sampled from a woman aged 45-65 years who had recovered from COVID-19. The sequenced material came from PBMCs or T cells enriched from blood (not recorded which).

The CDR3 DNA follows: TGTGCCAGCAGCCAGCTTAGCGGGAGGGTTAGCGGGGAGACCCAGTACTTC. As protein: CASSQLSGRVSGETQYF. The chain has TRBV3-1 (or the pseudogene TRBV3-2) and TRBJ2-5; 11 nucleotides align to TRBD2. Germline CDR1 and CDR2: LGHDT and YNNKEL (reference sequence). This CDR3 spans 17 amino acids. Losses at the gene ends were 3 bases for V and 5 bases for J; bases not matched to a gene: 11.